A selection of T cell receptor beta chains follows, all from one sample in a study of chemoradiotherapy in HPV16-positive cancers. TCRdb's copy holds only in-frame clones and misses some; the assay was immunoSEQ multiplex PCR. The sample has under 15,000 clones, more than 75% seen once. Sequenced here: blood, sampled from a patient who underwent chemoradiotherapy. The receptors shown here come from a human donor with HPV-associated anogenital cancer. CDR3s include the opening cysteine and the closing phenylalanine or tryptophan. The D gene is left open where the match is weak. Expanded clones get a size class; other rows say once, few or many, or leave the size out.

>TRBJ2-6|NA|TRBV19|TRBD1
CASSVRGPGANVLTF
TGTGCCAGTAGTGTCAGGGGGCCCGGGGCCAACGTCCTGACTTTC
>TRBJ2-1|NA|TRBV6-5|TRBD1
CASSSFGTGINEQFF
TGTGCCAGCAGTTCATTCGGGACAGGGATCAATGAGCAGTTCTTC
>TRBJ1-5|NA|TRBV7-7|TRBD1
CASSPDRAYSNQPQHF
TGTGCCAGCAGCCCGGACAGGGCTTATAGCAATCAGCCCCAGCATTTT
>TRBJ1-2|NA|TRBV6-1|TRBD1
CASSGTGQSYGYTF
TGTGCCAGCAGTGGGACAGGGCAAAGCTATGGCTACACCTTC
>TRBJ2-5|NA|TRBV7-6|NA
CASSLRWTFQETQYF
TGTGCCAGCAGCTTAAGATGGACTTTCCAAGAGACCCAGTACTTC
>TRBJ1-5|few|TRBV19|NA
CASKSGTASNQPQHF
TGTGCCAGCAAATCCGGGACGGCTAGCAATCAGCCCCAGCATTTT
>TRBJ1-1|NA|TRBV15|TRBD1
CATSIFGTANTEAFF
TGTGCCACCAGCATCTTTGGGACAGCGAACACTGAAGCTTTCTTT
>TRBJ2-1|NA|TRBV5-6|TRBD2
CASSLGLAAFEQFF
TGTGCCAGCAGCTTGGGACTAGCGGCCTTTGAGCAGTTCTTC
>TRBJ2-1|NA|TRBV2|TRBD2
CASSSGGAVEQFF
TGTGCCAGCAGTAGCGGGGGGGCCGTTGAGCAGTTCTTC
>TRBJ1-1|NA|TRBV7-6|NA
CASSLVSGGDYEAFF
TGTGCCAGCAGCTTAGTTAGCGGGGGGGACTATGAAGCTTTCTTT
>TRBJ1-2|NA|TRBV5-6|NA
CASSPRVGGYTF
TGTGCCAGCAGCCCCAGGGTAGGCGGCTACACCTTC
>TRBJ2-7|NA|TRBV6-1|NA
CASLSRTIPYEQYF
TGTGCCAGCCTCTCAAGGACAATCCCCTACGAGCAGTACTTC
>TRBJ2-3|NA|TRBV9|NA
CASKGGSTDTQYF
TGTGCCAGCAAAGGGGGTAGCACAGATACGCAGTATTTT
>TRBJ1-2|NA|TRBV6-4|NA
CASSVARFYGYTF
TGTGCCAGCAGTGTCGCACGGTTCTATGGCTACACCTTC
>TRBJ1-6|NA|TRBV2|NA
CASDSFSGNNSPLHF
TGTGCCAGCGATTCGTTTTCCGGGAATAATTCACCCCTCCACTTT
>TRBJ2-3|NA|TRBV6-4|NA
CASSVSSPPDTQYF
TGTGCCAGCAGTGTTAGTAGCCCCCCAGATACGCAGTATTTT
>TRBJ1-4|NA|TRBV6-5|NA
CASRTGTLGPLFF
TGTGCCAGCAGGACCGGGACCCTAGGGCCACTGTTTTTT
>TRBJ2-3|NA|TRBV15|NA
CATSKRTSIYTDTQYF
TGTGCCACCAGCAAACGGACTTCCATCTACACAGATACGCAGTATTTT
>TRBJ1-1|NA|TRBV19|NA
CASGDGGRSNTEAFF
TGTGCCAGTGGGGATGGGGGTAGGTCGAACACTGAAGCTTTCTTT
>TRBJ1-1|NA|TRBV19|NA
CASSQKTGTEAFF
TGTGCCAGTAGCCAAAAAACGGGCACTGAAGCTTTCTTT
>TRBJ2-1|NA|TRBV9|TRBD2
CASSVTSSGGPHEQFF
TGTGCCAGCAGCGTAACTAGTAGCGGGGGGCCCCATGAGCAGTTCTTC
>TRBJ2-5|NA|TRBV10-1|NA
CASIELGETQYF
TGCGCCAGCATCGAGTTGGGGGAGACCCAGTACTTC
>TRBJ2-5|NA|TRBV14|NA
CASSQVWASTETQYF
TGTGCCAGCAGCCAAGTATGGGCTAGCACGGAGACCCAGTACTTC
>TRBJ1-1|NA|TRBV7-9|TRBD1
CASSLGQGAEAFF
TGTGCCAGCAGCTTAGGGCAGGGGGCGGAAGCTTTCTTT
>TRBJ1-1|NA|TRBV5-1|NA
CASSSSSRGVVEAFF
TGCGCCAGCAGCTCCTCCTCTCGGGGGGTAGTGGAAGCTTTCTTT
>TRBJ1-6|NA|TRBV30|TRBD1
CAWKVGGFDNSPLHF
TGTGCCTGGAAAGTAGGGGGCTTTGATAATTCACCCCTCCACTTT
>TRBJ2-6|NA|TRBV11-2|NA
CASSLADRSSGANVLTF
TGTGCCAGCAGCTTAGCGGATAGGAGCTCTGGGGCCAACGTCCTGACTTTC
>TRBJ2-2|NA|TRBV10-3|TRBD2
CAISDLAGGTNTGELFF
TGTGCCATCAGTGACCTAGCGGGGGGAACGAACACCGGGGAGCTGTTTTTT
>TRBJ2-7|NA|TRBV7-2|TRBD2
CASSFEGTSGSYEQYF
TGTGCCAGCAGCTTTGAGGGGACTAGCGGATCCTACGAGCAGTACTTC